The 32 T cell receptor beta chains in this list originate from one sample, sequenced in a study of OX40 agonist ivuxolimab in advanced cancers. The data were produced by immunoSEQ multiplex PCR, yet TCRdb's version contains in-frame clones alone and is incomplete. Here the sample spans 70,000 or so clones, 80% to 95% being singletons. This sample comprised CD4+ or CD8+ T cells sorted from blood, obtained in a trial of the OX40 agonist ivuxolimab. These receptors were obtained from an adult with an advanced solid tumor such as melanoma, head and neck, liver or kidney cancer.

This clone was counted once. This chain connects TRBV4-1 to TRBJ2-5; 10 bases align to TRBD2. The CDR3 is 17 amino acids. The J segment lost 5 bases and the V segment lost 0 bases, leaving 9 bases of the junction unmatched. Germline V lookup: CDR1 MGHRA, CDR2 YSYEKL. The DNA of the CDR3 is TGCGCCAGCAGCCAAGATCGGCCTAGCGGGGGCCTGGAGACCCAGTACTTC. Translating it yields CASSQDRPSGGLETQYF.

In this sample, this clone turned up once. The CDR3 DNA sequence: TGTGCCAGCAGCTTATTTGAACGGCAACTAGCCAAAAACATTCAGTACTTC. Its protein is CASSLFERQLAKNIQYF. The V call is TRBV7-8, the J call TRBJ2-4, with D unresolved. Germline CDR1 is SGHVS and CDR2 is FQNEAQ. The length of the CDR3 is 17 residues. The V and J ends lost 2 bases and 0 bases respectively, with 14 bases between them.

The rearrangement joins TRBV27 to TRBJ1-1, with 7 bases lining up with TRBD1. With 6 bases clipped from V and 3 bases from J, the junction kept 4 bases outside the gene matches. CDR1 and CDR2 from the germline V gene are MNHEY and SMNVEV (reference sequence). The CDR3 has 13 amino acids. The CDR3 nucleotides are TGTGCCAGCAGGTACACAGGGGACACTGAAGCTTTCTTT. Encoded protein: CASRYTGDTEAFF.

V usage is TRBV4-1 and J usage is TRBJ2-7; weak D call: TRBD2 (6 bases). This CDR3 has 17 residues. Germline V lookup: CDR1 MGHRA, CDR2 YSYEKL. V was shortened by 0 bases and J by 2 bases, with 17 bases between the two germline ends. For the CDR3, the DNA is TGCGCCAGCAGCCAAGATCAGCGGGCCGAATTTCCCTACGAGCAGTACTTC. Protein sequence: CASSQDQRAEFPYEQYF.

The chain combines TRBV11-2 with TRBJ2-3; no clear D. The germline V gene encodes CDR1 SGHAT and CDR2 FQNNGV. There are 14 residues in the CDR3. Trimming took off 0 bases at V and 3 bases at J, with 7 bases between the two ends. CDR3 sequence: CASSLDDPTDTQYF. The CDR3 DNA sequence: TGTGCCAGCAGCTTAGATGACCCTACAGATACGCAGTATTTT.

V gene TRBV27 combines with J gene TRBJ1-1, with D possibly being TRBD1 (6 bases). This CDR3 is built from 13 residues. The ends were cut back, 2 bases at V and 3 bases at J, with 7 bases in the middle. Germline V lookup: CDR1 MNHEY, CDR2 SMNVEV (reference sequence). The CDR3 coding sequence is TGTGCCAGCAGTTTACAGGGGTACACTGAAGCTTTCTTT. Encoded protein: CASSLQGYTEAFF.

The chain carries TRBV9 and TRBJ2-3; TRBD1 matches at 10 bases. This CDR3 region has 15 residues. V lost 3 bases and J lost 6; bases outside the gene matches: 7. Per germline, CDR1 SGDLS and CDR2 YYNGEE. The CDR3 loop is CASSAPMTGGDTQYF. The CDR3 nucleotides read TGTGCCAGCAGCGCCCCCATGACAGGGGGCGATACGCAGTATTTT.

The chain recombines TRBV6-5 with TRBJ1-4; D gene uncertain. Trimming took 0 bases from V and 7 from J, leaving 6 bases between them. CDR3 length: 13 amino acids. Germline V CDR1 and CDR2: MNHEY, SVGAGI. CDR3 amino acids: CASSYSLGEKLFF. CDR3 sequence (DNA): TGTGCCAGCAGTTACTCCCTGGGTGAAAAACTGTTTTTT.

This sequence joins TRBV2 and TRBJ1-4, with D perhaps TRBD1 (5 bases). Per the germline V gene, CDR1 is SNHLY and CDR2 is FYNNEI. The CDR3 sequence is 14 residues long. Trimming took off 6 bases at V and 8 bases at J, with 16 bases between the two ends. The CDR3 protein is CASSYGSGLEKLFF. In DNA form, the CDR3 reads TGTGCCAGCAGCTATGGGTCAGGGTTGGAAAAACTGTTTTTT.

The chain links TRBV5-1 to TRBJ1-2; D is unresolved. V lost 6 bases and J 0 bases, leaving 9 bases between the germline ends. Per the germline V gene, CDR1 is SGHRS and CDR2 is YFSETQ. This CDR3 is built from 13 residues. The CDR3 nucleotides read TGCGCCAGCAACGGCGGGTCTAACTATGGCTACACCTTC. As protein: CASNGGSNYGYTF.

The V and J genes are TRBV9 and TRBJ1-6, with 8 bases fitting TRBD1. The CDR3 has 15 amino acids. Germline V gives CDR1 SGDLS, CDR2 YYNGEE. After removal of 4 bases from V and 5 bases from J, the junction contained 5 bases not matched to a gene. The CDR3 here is CASSSWTGNNSPLHF. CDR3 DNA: TGTGCCAGCAGCTCCTGGACAGGGAATAATTCACCCCTCCACTTT. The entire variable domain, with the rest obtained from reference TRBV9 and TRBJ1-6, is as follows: DSGVTQTPKHLITATGQRVTLRCSPRSGDLSVYWYQQSLDQGLQFLIQYYNGEERAKGNILERFSAQQFPDLHSELNLSSLELGDSALYFCASSSWTGNNSPLHFGNGTRLTVT.

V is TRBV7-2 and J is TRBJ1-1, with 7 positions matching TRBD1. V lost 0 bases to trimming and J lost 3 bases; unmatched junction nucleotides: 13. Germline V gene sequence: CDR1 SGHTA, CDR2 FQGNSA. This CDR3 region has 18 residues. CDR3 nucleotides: TGTGCCAGCAGCTTAGCGATCTTAAGTCAGGGGGACGACACTGAAGCTTTCTTT. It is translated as CASSLAILSQGDDTEAFF.

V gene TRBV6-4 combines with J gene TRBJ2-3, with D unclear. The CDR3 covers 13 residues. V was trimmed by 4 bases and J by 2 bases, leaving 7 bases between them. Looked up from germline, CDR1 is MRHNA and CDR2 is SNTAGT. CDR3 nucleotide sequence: TGTGCCAGCAGTGGCCAGGACACAGATACGCAGTATTTT. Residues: CASSGQDTDTQYF.

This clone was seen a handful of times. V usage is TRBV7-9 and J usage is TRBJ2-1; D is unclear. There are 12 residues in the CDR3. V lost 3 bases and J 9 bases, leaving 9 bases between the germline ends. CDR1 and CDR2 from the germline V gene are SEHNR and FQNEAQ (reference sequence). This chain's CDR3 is CASSFDGPEQFF. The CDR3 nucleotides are TGTGCCAGCAGCTTCGACGGACCTGAGCAGTTCTTC. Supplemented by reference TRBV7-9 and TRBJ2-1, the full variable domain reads DTGVSQNPRHKITKRGQNVTFRCDPISEHNRLYWYRQTLGQGPEFLTYFQNEAQLEKSRLLSDRFSAERPKGSFSTLEIQRTEQGDSAMYLCASSFDGPEQFFGPGTRLTVL.

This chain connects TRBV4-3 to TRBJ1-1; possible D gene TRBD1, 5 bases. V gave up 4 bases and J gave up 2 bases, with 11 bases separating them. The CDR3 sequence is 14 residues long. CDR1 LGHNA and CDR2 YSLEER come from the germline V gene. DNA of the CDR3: TGCGCCAGCAGCCTTACTAGGGGAAACACTGAAGCTTTCTTT. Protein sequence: CASSLTRGNTEAFF.

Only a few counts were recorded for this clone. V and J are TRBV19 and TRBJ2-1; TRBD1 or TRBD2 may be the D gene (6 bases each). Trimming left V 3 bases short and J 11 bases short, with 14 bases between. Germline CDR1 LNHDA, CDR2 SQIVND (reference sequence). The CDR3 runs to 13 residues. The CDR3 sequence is CASSIGGFGKQFF. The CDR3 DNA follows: TGTGCCAGTAGTATCGGGGGCTTTGGAAAGCAGTTCTTC. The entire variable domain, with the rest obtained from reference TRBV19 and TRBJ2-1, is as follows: DGGITQSPKYLFRKEGQNVTLSCEQNLNHDAMYWYRQDPGQGLRLIYYSQIVNDFQKGDIAEGYSVSREKKESFPLTVTSAQKNPTAFYLCASSIGGFGKQFFGPGTRLTVL.

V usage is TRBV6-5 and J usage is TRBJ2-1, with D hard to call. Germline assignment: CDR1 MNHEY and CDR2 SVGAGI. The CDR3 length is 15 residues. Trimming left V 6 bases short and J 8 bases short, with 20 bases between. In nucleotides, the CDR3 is TGTGCCAGCAGCATTCTCCCTGGAATCTCCTATGAGCAGTTCTTC. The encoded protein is CASSILPGISYEQFF.

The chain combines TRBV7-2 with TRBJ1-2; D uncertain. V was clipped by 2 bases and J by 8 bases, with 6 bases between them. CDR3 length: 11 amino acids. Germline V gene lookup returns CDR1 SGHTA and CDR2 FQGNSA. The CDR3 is CASSLWPGYTF. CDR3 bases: TGTGCCAGCAGCTTATGGCCGGGCTACACCTTC.

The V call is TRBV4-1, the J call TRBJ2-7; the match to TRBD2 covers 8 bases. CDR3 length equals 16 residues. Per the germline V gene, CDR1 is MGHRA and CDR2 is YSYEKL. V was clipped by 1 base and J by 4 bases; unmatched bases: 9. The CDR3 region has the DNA TGCGCCAGCAGCCAAGCCGGGAGCGGGGGTGGGTACGAGCAGTACTTC. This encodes CASSQAGSGGGYEQYF.

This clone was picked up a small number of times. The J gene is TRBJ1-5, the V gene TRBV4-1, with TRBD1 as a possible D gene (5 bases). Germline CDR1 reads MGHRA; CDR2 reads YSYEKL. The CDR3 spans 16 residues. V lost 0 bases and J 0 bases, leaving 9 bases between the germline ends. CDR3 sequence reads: CASSQDGTDSNQPQHF. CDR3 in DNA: TGCGCCAGCAGCCAAGATGGGACGGATAGCAATCAGCCCCAGCATTTT.

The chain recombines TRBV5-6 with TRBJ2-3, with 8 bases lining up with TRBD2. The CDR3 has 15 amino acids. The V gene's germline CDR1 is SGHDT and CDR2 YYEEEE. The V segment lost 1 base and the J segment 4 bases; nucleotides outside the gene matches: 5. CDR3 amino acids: CASSLRGGPPDTQYF. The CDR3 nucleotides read TGTGCCAGCAGCTTGCGGGGGGGACCCCCAGATACGCAGTATTTT.

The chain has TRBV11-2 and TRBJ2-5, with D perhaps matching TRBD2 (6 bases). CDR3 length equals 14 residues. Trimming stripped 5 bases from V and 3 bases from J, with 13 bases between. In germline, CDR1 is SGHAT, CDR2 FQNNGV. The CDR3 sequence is CASSLPASEETQYF. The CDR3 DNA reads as TGTGCCAGCAGCCTGCCGGCTAGCGAAGAGACCCAGTACTTC.

This CDR3 reads CASSWTGISGANVLTF. CDR3 sequence (DNA): TGTGCCAGCAGCTGGACAGGGATCTCTGGGGCCAACGTCCTGACTTTC. This chain connects TRBV27 to TRBJ2-6, with 8 bases fitting TRBD1. V trimming: 6 bases; J trimming: 0 bases; junction bases outside the gene matches: 4. The CDR3 is 16 residues long. Germline V gene sequence: CDR1 MNHEY, CDR2 SMNVEV (reference sequence).

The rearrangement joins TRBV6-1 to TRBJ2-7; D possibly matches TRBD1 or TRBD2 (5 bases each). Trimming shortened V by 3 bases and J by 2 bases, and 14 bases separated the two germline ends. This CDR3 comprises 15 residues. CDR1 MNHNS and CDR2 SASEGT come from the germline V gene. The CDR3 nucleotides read TGTGCCAGCAGTGAGTTGGGGACGGAGGCCTACGAGCAGTACTTC. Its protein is CASSELGTEAYEQYF.

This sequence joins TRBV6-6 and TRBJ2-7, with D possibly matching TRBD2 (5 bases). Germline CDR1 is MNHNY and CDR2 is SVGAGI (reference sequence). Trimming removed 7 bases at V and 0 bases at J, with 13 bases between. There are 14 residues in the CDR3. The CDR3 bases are TGTGCCAGCACCGCGACTATCCTCTCCTACGAGCAGTACTTC. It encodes CASTATILSYEQYF.

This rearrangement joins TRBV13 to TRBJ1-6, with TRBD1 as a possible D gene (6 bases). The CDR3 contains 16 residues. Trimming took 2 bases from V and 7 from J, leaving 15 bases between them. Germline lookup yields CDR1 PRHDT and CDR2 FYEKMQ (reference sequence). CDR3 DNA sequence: TGTGCCAGCAGCTTATTGGGTGACGGGGGCAATTCACCCCTCCACTTT. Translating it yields CASSLLGDGGNSPLHF.

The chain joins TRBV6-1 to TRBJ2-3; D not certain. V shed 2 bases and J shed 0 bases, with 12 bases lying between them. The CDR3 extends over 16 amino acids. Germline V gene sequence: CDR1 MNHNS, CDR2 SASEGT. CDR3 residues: CASSEPGGRSTDTQYF. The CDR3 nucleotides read TGTGCCAGCAGTGAACCCGGCGGAAGGAGCACAGATACGCAGTATTTT.

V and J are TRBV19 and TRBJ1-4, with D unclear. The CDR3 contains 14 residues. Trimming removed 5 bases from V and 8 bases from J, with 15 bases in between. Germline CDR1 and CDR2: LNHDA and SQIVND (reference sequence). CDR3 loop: CASSPWSRGEKLFF. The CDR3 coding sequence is TGTGCCAGTAGTCCTTGGTCGCGGGGAGAAAAACTGTTTTTT.

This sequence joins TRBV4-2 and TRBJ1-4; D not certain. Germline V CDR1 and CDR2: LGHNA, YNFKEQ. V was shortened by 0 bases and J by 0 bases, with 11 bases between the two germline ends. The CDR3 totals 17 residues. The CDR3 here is CASSQEGAGTTNEKLFF. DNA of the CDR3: TGTGCCAGCAGCCAAGAAGGCGCGGGAACAACTAATGAAAAACTGTTTTTT.

The CDR3 is CASSIQGTGANVLTF. The CDR3 DNA is TGTGCCAGCAGCATTCAGGGGACTGGGGCCAACGTCCTGACTTTC. The V call is TRBV7-9, the J call TRBJ2-6, with D tentatively TRBD1 (6 bases). Germline assignment: CDR1 SEHNR and CDR2 FQNEAQ (reference sequence). This CDR3 spans 15 amino acids. Trimming removed 5 bases from V and 2 bases from J, with 10 bases in between.

As DNA, the CDR3 is TGTGCCAGTAGATTCAGGGCGGGCACTGAAGCTTTCTTT. Its protein product is CASRFRAGTEAFF. The chain carries TRBV19 and TRBJ1-1, with D possibly being TRBD1 (5 bases). Trimming cost V 6 bases and J 4 bases, with 12 bases left between them. This CDR3 is built from 13 residues. Germline values: CDR1 LNHDA, CDR2 SQIVND (reference sequence).

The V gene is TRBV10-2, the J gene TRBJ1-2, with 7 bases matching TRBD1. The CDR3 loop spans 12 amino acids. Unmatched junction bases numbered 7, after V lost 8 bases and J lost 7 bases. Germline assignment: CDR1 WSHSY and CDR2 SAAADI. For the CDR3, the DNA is TGCGCCAGCCGAACAGGGGAAGTTGGCTACACCTTC. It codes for CASRTGEVGYTF.